This TCR beta chain was documented in a study of molecular identifiers for immune sequencing clone quantification. There are many counts of this clonotype. Its antigen remains unidentified. Previously described methods and listed TCR primers produced bulk TCR libraries. TCRdb reanalysed the PCR reads using MiXCR and keeps one entry per CDR3 protein. The repertoire holds about 640,000 distinct CDR3 sequences, around 20% seen once, with 0.75% to 0.95% in the top ten. Study outcomes and limitations: It was shown that clones above 20 RNA copies held over 99% of effector molecules, but under 1% in naive cells.

CDR3 length: 14 residues. Germline CDR1 LNHDA, CDR2 SQIVND (reference sequence). Trimming pared 2 bases from V and 0 bases from J, leaving 7 bases between. In the sort, naive CD8 T cells were defined as CD8+CD4-CCR7+CD45RA+. The receptor comes from a human donor in good health. Some libraries in this study had Jurkat cell RNA spiked in. Sequences were obtained from naive CD8+ T cells from blood, with Jurkat cell RNA spiked in. The subset is: FACS-sorted CD8+CD4-CCR7+CD45RA+ naive T cells. The chain carries TRBV19 and TRBJ2-5; D is undetermined. CDR3 amino acids: CASSINGNQETQYF. CDR3 in DNA: TGTGCCAGTAGTATAAACGGCAACCAAGAGACCCAGTACTTC.